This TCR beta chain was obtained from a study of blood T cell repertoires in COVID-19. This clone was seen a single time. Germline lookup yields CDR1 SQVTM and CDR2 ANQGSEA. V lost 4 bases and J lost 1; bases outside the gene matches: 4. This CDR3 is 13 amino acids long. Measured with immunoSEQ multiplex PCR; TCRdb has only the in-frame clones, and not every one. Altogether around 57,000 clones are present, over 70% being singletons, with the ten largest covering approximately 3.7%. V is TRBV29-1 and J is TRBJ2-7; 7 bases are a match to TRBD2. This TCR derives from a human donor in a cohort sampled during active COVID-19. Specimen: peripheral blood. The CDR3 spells CSVVGRNSYEQYF. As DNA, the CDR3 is TGCAGCGTTGTCGGGAGGAATTCCTACGAGCAGTACTTC.